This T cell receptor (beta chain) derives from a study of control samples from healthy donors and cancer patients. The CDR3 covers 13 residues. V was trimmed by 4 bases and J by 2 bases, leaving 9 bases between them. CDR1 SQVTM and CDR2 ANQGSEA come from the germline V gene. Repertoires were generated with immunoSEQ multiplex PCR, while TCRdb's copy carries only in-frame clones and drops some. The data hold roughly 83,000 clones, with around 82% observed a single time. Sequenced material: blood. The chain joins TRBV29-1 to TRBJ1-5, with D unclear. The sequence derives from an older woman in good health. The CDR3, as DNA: TGCAGCGTTGGCGATGGGGGCAATCAGCCCCAGCATTTT. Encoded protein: CSVGDGGNQPQHF. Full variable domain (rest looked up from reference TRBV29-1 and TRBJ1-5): SAVISQKPSRDICQRGTSLTIQCQVDSQVTMMFWYRQQPGQSLTLIATANQGSEATYESGFVIDKFPISRPNLTFSTLTVSNMSPEDSSIYLCSVGDGGNQPQHFGDGTRLSIL.